Following are 27 T cell receptor beta chains from one sample sequenced in a study of early T cells in non-severe SARS-CoV-2 infection (TCRdb year 2021). The library relied on 5' RACE. The sample was run on a NextSeq 500. TCRdb cleaned the public reads at Q25 with fastp, built clones with MiXCR and kept in-frame beta chains. Records with the same CDR3 protein are collapsed into one entry carrying the most frequent genes and DNA. The sample yields fewer than 110,000 distinct CDR3 sequences; roughly 11% were counted once. The ten largest clones take up 6.5% to 8% of the sample. Material for sequencing was whole blood. The receptor set was obtained from an adult who was a healthcare worker with PCR-confirmed SARS-CoV-2 infection or an uninfected control (not recorded which).

Many counts were recorded for this clonotype. This chain links TRBV6-5 with TRBJ1-1; weak D call: TRBD1 (6 bases). Trimming stripped 6 bases from V and 1 base from J, with 9 bases between. This CDR3 has 13 residues. Germline CDR1 reads MNHEY; CDR2 reads SVGAGI. The CDR3 spells CASRGGQNTEAFF. Written as DNA, the CDR3 is TGTGCCAGCAGGGGGGGGCAGAACACTGAAGCTTTCTTT.

This clonotype was detected many times. CDR3 protein: CASSRSEGRNEQFF. CDR3 DNA: TGTGCCAGCTCACGCTCTGAGGGCCGCAATGAGCAGTTCTTC. The J gene is TRBJ2-1, the V gene TRBV18, with D possibly being TRBD2 (5 bases). Per the germline V gene, CDR1 is KGHSH and CDR2 is LQKENI. The CDR3 covers 14 residues. The V and J ends lost 4 bases and 6 bases respectively, with 13 bases between them.

In DNA, the CDR3 is TGTGCCAGTGGAAGCGGGAGTTGGACAGATACGCAGTATTTT. Amino acids: CASGSGSWTDTQYF. V is TRBV28 and J is TRBJ2-3; 8 bases are a match to TRBD2. Trimming cost V 9 bases and J 3 bases; bases outside gene matches: 8. This CDR3 spans 14 amino acids. Germline V gene data show CDR1 as MDHEN and CDR2 as SYDVKM.

The gene calls are TRBV28 and TRBJ1-1; 8 bases align to TRBD1. The CDR3 is made up of 12 amino acids. Trimming took 2 bases from V and 10 from J; bases not matched to a gene: 3. CDR1 is MDHEN and CDR2 is SYDVKM in the germline V gene. The CDR3 DNA reads TGTGCCAGCAGTTTAACGGACAGGGCAGCTTTCTTT. Its translation: CASSLTDRAAFF. Complete variable domain (other parts from reference TRBV28 and TRBJ1-1): DVKVTQSSRYLVKRTGEKVFLECVQDMDHENMFWYRQDPGLGLRLIYFSYDVKMKEKGDIPEGYSVSREKKERFSLILESASTNQTSMYLCASSLTDRAAFFGQGTRLTVV.

The chain joins TRBV2 to TRBJ2-2; TRBD2 matches 7 bases. Trimming cost V 4 bases and J 2 bases; bases outside gene matches: 16. This CDR3 contains 19 residues. The germline CDR1 and CDR2 sequences are SNHLY and FYNNEI. The CDR3 DNA follows: TGTGCCAGCAGTGCGGGGGGTTCCGACAGTTCTCCTAACACCGGGGAGCTGTTTTTT. It codes for CASSAGGSDSSPNTGELFF.

Ten or more counts support this clonotype. The chain has TRBV15 and TRBJ2-1; perhaps TRBD2 as D (6 bases). CDR3 length: 15 residues. V lost 0 bases to trimming and J lost 2 bases, with 8 bases between them. Looked up from germline, CDR1 is LNHNV and CDR2 is YYDKDF (reference sequence). CDR3 bases: TGTGCCACCAGCAGAGAAGCGGGTGCCTACAATGAGCAGTTCTTC. It specifies CATSREAGAYNEQFF.

This clonotype has a count of ten or more. This chain links TRBV11-2 with TRBJ2-2; no clear D. CDR1 is SGHAT, CDR2 FQNNGV, per germline. V lost 6 bases and J 4 bases, leaving 6 bases between the germline ends. This CDR3 comprises 12 residues. CDR3 protein: CASSSSTGELFF. Written as DNA, the CDR3 is TGTGCCAGCAGTTCTAGCACCGGGGAGCTGTTTTTT.

This rearrangement joins TRBV18 to TRBJ2-1, with D hard to call. This CDR3 is 17 amino acids long. Trimming removed 3 bases from V and 0 bases from J, with 15 bases in between. Germline CDR1 and CDR2: KGHSH and LQKENI. The CDR3 DNA reads as TGTGCCAGCTCACCCTCGGGCCCAGTGATCTCCTACAATGAGCAGTTCTTC. Translation gives CASSPSGPVISYNEQFF. Based on the CDR3 plus reference TRBV18 and TRBJ2-1, the full variable domain is NAGVMQNPRHLVRRRGQEARLRCSPMKGHSHVYWYRQLPEEGLKFMVYLQKENIIDESGMPKERFSAEFPKEGPSILRIQQVVRGDSAAYFCASSPSGPVISYNEQFFGPGTRLTVL.

The chain couples TRBV7-2 to TRBJ2-4; D unresolved. Per germline, CDR1 SGHTA and CDR2 FQGNSA. CDR3 length: 13 amino acids. V shed 1 base and J shed 2 bases, with 3 bases lying between them. CDR3 sequence reads: CASSLDPKNIQYF. In DNA, the CDR3 is TGTGCCAGCAGCTTAGACCCCAAAAACATTCAGTACTTC.

This clonotype has ten or more counts. The rearrangement joins TRBV30 to TRBJ2-7; D not certain. Trimming shortened V by 1 base and J by 6 bases, and 16 bases separated the two germline ends. The CDR3 has 14 residues. CDR1 GTSNPN and CDR2 SVGIG come from the germline V gene (reference sequence). The CDR3 region is CAWSAGTHWGEQYF. Written as DNA, the CDR3 is TGTGCCTGGAGTGCCGGAACCCACTGGGGCGAGCAGTACTTC.

This clonotype was seen repeatedly, ten times or more. The chain recombines TRBV28 with TRBJ2-7; D is perhaps TRBD1 (5 bases). Trimming took off 3 bases at V and 3 bases at J, with 6 bases between the two ends. The CDR3 covers 12 residues. The germline gives CDR1 MDHEN, CDR2 SYDVKM. As DNA, the CDR3 is TGTGCCAGCAGTTTTCAGGGCTACGAGCAGTACTTC. Encoded protein: CASSFQGYEQYF.

The chain links TRBV29-1 to TRBJ2-7; 8 nucleotides line up with TRBD2. Losses at the gene ends were 4 bases for V and 5 bases for J; bases not matched to a gene: 10. The CDR3 extends over 14 amino acids. The germline gives CDR1 SQVTM, CDR2 ANQGSEA. CDR3 amino acids: CSVVRTGGRDEQYF. The CDR3, as DNA: TGCAGCGTTGTGAGGACGGGAGGGCGAGACGAGCAGTACTTC.

This clonotype was seen a handful of times. This rearrangement joins TRBV7-3 to TRBJ2-3; D may be TRBD1 (5 bases). V gave up 4 bases and J gave up 4 bases, with 18 bases separating them. Per the germline V gene, CDR1 is SGHTA and CDR2 is FQGTGA. The CDR3 is 16 amino acids. CDR3 loop: CASSSTATVGADTQYF. The CDR3 bases are TGTGCCAGCAGCTCGACCGCGACAGTTGGGGCAGATACGCAGTATTTT.

This clonotype was seen a few times. The gene calls are TRBV20-1 and TRBJ2-7, with D maybe TRBD2 (6 bases). Germline V lookup: CDR1 DFQATT, CDR2 SNEGSKA (reference sequence). Trimming stripped 6 bases from V and 2 bases from J, with 17 bases between. The CDR3 loop spans 14 amino acids. The CDR3: CSARGSGNPYEQYF. CDR3 DNA: TGCAGTGCCCGGGGTAGCGGAAATCCCTACGAGCAGTACTTC.

This clonotype was observed at least ten times. J is TRBJ2-1 and V is TRBV7-9; D remains unclear. The CDR3 totals 15 residues. Germline lookup yields CDR1 SEHNR and CDR2 FQNEAQ (reference sequence). V was trimmed by 5 bases and J by 2 bases, leaving 13 bases between them. The CDR3 loop is CASSPMADPYNEQFF. Written as DNA, the CDR3 is TGTGCCAGCAGCCCTATGGCCGACCCCTACAATGAGCAGTTCTTC.

This clonotype occurred many times. The J gene is TRBJ2-3, the V gene TRBV4-3, with D hard to call. Trimming left V 4 bases short and J 0 bases short, with 14 bases between. This CDR3 comprises 16 residues. The germline V gene has CDR1 LGHNA and CDR2 YSLEER. The CDR3 DNA is TGCGCCAGCAGCCGACATCTAGGCGGAAGCACAGATACGCAGTATTTT. Translated: CASSRHLGGSTDTQYF.

The genes are TRBV12-3 or TRBV12-4 and TRBJ2-7; D may correspond to TRBD1 or TRBD2 (5 bases each). Trimming removed 5 bases at V and 2 bases at J, with 13 bases between. The CDR3 runs to 14 residues. The CDR3 nucleotides are TGTGCCAGCAGTCAAACCGGGACGGCCTACGAGCAGTACTTC. Translated, it gives CASSQTGTAYEQYF.

This clonotype was seen repeatedly, ten times or more. The chain has TRBV12-3 or TRBV12-4 and TRBJ1-6, with a weak D call TRBD1 (6 bases). The ends were cut back, 3 bases at V and 9 bases at J, with 12 bases in the middle. This CDR3 region has 14 residues. CDR3 DNA: TGTGCCAGCAGTTTGGGCCAGGGGAGTTCACCCCTCCACTTT. This translates into CASSLGQGSSPLHF.

This clonotype has a handful of counts. The rearrangement uses TRBV4-1 and TRBJ2-4, with D perhaps TRBD2 (5 bases). The germline gives CDR1 MGHRA, CDR2 YSYEKL. The CDR3 runs 19 residues. V was shortened by 4 bases and J by 0 bases, with 22 bases between the two germline ends. DNA for the CDR3: TGCGCCAGCAGCCCCGAGGCCCGGGGTCGGACTTTAGCCAAAAACATTCAGTACTTC. Amino acids: CASSPEARGRTLAKNIQYF.

V and J are TRBV6-1 and TRBJ1-6; D may be TRBD1 (6 bases). Germline V gene data show CDR1 as MNHNS and CDR2 as SASEGT. The CDR3 loop spans 17 amino acids. Trimming shortened V by 6 bases and J by 10 bases, and 25 bases separated the two germline ends. Here the CDR3 reads CASSAERGGASRSPLHF. CDR3 coding DNA: TGTGCCAGCAGCGCCGAGAGAGGGGGGGCGAGTCGCTCACCCCTCCACTTT.

Ten or more counts support this clonotype. The chain uses TRBV30 and TRBJ1-1; a possible D gene is TRBD1 (6 bases). Trimming took off 3 bases at V and 3 bases at J, with 17 bases between the two ends. The CDR3 covers 15 residues. Germline-derived CDR1 and CDR2 are GTSNPN and SVGIG (reference sequence). CDR3 DNA: TGTGCCTGGAGGGGACTAGGGGGGAAGGACACTGAAGCTTTCTTT. It encodes CAWRGLGGKDTEAFF.

At least ten counts were recorded for this clonotype. The chain recombines TRBV20-1 with TRBJ2-7; unclear D gene. The CDR3 loop spans 14 amino acids. Germline CDR1 and CDR2: DFQATT and SNEGSKA (reference sequence). Deletions cut 3 bases from V and 0 bases from J, with 12 bases between. CDR3 nucleotide sequence: TGCAGTGCTAGGGCTCGAGGCACCTCCTACGAGCAGTACTTC. Encoded protein: CSARARGTSYEQYF.

The table lists this clonotype with many counts. The chain couples TRBV6-1 to TRBJ2-3, with 8 nucleotides matching TRBD1. Germline loops: CDR1 MNHNS, CDR2 SASEGT. The length of the CDR3 is 15 residues. Trimming removed 4 bases from V and 2 bases from J; junction bases left unmatched: 5. The CDR3 coding sequence is TGTGCCAGCAGTGTTCAGGGGGCATCCACAGATACGCAGTATTTT. Its protein product is CASSVQGASTDTQYF.

This clonotype was recorded many times. The chain recombines TRBV5-6 with TRBJ2-6; 7 bases map to TRBD2. Germline V gives CDR1 SGHDT, CDR2 YYEEEE. V was pared by 0 bases and J by 4 bases, with 7 bases of the junction left unmatched. This CDR3 spans 17 amino acids. CDR3 protein: CASSLGGGQVGANVLTF. CDR3 DNA sequence: TGTGCCAGCAGCTTGGGCGGGGGTCAGGTAGGGGCCAACGTCCTGACTTTC.

The chain couples TRBV6-2 or TRBV6-3 to TRBJ2-5; the match to TRBD2 covers 8 bases. Germline CDR1 MNHEY, CDR2 SVGEGT. Trimming removed 5 bases from V and 4 bases from J; junction bases left unmatched: 9. The CDR3 has 15 residues. As DNA, the CDR3 is TGTGCCAGCAGTCGGACCAGCGGGAGCCCAGAGACCCAGTACTTC. It translates to CASSRTSGSPETQYF.

This clonotype was counted ten times or more. The rearrangement uses TRBV10-3 and TRBJ2-7, with 7 bases aligning to TRBD1. This CDR3 region has 12 residues. The germline V gene encodes CDR1 ENHRY and CDR2 SYGVKD. With 8 bases clipped from V and 6 bases from J, the junction kept 7 bases outside the gene matches. CDR3 region: CAIGTVPPEQYF. CDR3 in DNA: TGTGCCATCGGGACAGTCCCGCCCGAGCAGTACTTC.

This clonotype occurred many times. The V call is TRBV20-1, the J call TRBJ2-3, with D hard to call. V was clipped by 1 base and J by 4 bases, with 9 bases between them. CDR3 length: 13 amino acids. The germline gives CDR1 DFQATT, CDR2 SNEGSKA (reference sequence). The CDR3 here is CSARVNEADTQYF. The CDR3 bases are TGCAGTGCTAGAGTCAACGAGGCAGATACGCAGTATTTT.